One and the same sample provided the 29 T cell receptor beta chains below, sequenced in a study of cytomegalovirus exposure and HLA in healthy donors. PCR primers comprised 60 Vbeta and 13 Jbeta primers. Clones were sequenced by immunoSEQ multiplex PCR, and TCRdb holds only the in-frame ones, with some missing. In the table there are approximately 70,000 clones, about 71% of which are singletons. Specimen: PBMCs. These receptors all stem from a man between 60 and 75 years old in good health and CMV-seropositive.

The chain recombines TRBV21-1 with TRBJ2-7; the table's D call, TRBD2, was not checked against the DNA. TRBV21-1 is labeled a pseudogene. The CDR3 consists of 17 residues. DNA of the CDR3: TGTGCCAGCAGCTCATCCCGGACTAGCGGGAGCTCCTACGAGCAGTACTTC. Its protein is CASSSSRTSGSSYEQYF.

This clone turned up a few times. The chain recombines TRBV19 with TRBJ1-5; D possibly corresponds to TRBD1 (5 bases). There are 15 residues in the CDR3. Germline CDR1 and CDR2: LNHDA and SQIVND (reference sequence). Trimming removed 2 bases from V and 4 bases from J, with 12 bases in between. CDR3 nucleotides: TGTGCCAGTAGTATATCTGGAGGGGCTAATCAGCCCCAGCATTTT. It encodes CASSISGGANQPQHF.

V is TRBV29-1 and J is TRBJ2-3; D perhaps matches TRBD2 (6 bases). CDR1 and CDR2 from the germline V gene are SQVTM and ANQGSEA. The CDR3 extends over 15 amino acids. V lost 1 base and J lost 1, with 12 bases in between. CDR3: CSVEGLGGGTDTQYF. The CDR3 DNA reads as TGCAGCGTTGAAGGTCTGGGGGGTGGCACAGATACGCAGTATTTT.

This chain links TRBV19 with TRBJ1-1, with D perhaps TRBD1 (6 bases). Trimming took 8 bases from V and 0 from J, leaving 19 bases between them. Germline V lookup: CDR1 LNHDA, CDR2 SQIVND (reference sequence). The CDR3 is made up of 16 amino acids. The CDR3 DNA reads as TGTGCCAGTTCCCCCGGGACAACCCTCATGAACACTGAAGCTTTCTTT. Protein: CASSPGTTLMNTEAFF. Based on the CDR3 plus reference TRBV19 and TRBJ1-1, the full variable domain is DGGITQSPKYLFRKEGQNVTLSCEQNLNHDAMYWYRQDPGQGLRLIYYSQIVNDFQKGDIAEGYSVSREKKESFPLTVTSAQKNPTAFYLCASSPGTTLMNTEAFFGQGTRLTVV.

The chain has TRBV19 and TRBJ2-1; D remains unclear. In germline, CDR1 is LNHDA, CDR2 SQIVND (reference sequence). Trimming removed 7 bases at V and 4 bases at J, with 5 bases between. There are 11 residues in the CDR3. CDR3 nucleotides: TGTGCCAGTACCCTGTACAATGAGCAGTTCTTC. Its translation: CASTLYNEQFF.

The V call is TRBV10-3, the J call TRBJ1-1; the match to TRBD1 covers 8 bases. This CDR3 spans 15 amino acids. The J segment lost 1 base and the V segment lost 0 bases, leaving 1 base of the junction unmatched. In germline, CDR1 is ENHRY, CDR2 SYGVKD. The CDR3 DNA sequence: TGTGCCATCAGTGAGTCCGGACAGGGGAACACTGAAGCTTTCTTT. It yields the protein CAISESGQGNTEAFF.

The rearrangement joins TRBV7-9 to TRBJ2-5, with 8 bases lining up with TRBD1. This CDR3 contains 16 residues. Unmatched junction bases numbered 6, after V lost 0 bases and J lost 3 bases. In germline, CDR1 is SEHNR, CDR2 FQNEAQ (reference sequence). CDR3 in amino acids: CASSLAGRGLEETQYF. DNA for the CDR3: TGTGCCAGCAGCTTAGCGGGCAGGGGGCTTGAAGAGACCCAGTACTTC.

The chain is built from TRBV6-5 and TRBJ1-5, with 8 bases matching TRBD1. V dropped 6 bases and J dropped 6; count of bases not matched to a gene: 7. The CDR3 extends over 14 amino acids. Per germline, CDR1 MNHEY and CDR2 SVGAGI. The CDR3 bases are TGTGCCAGCAGGAAACAGGGGGTAGCTCAGCCCCAGCATTTT. Its translation: CASRKQGVAQPQHF.

The chain is built from TRBV6-6 and TRBJ1-2; 7 bases align to TRBD1. Per the germline V gene, CDR1 is MNHNY and CDR2 is SVGAGI (reference sequence). V trimming: 5 bases; J trimming: 10 bases; junction bases outside the gene matches: 7. The CDR3 totals 12 residues. DNA of the CDR3: TGTGCCAGCAGTCTACAGGGGACTGTCTACACCTTC. Translation gives CASSLQGTVYTF.

The chain joins TRBV27 to TRBJ2-7, with D tentatively TRBD1 (6 bases). Trimming left V 3 bases short and J 3 bases short, with 12 bases between. CDR1 and CDR2 (germline): MNHEY, SMNVEV (reference sequence). CDR3 length: 14 amino acids. Here the CDR3 DNA reads TGTGCCAGCAGTTTCCAAGGACAGAACTACGAGCAGTACTTC. Encoded protein: CASSFQGQNYEQYF.

The CDR3 nucleotides are TGTGCCAGCAGCGTAGGGACTGGCACCTACAATGAGCAGTTCTTC. It yields the protein CASSVGTGTYNEQFF. The V gene is TRBV9, the J gene TRBJ2-1, with D perhaps TRBD2 (5 bases). V lost 0 bases, J lost 2 bases, and 9 bases lay in between. Germline V CDR1 and CDR2: SGDLS, YYNGEE. The CDR3 consists of 15 residues.

This clone was observed a single time. The V and J genes are TRBV4-1 and TRBJ2-5; 14 nucleotides line up with TRBD2. The CDR3 has 16 residues. The J segment lost 10 bases and the V segment lost 6 bases, leaving 13 bases of the junction unmatched. In germline, CDR1 is MGHRA, CDR2 YSYEKL. The CDR3 DNA follows: TGCGCCAGCAGAGAAACCGGGACTAGCGGGGGTAGAGGCCAGTACTTC. This encodes CASRETGTSGGRGQYF.

The chain uses TRBV2 and TRBJ1-4; 9 bases match TRBD1. The junction had 26 bases not matched to a gene; V was cut back by 5 bases and J by 4 bases. Looked up from germline, CDR1 is SNHLY and CDR2 is FYNNEI. The CDR3 sequence is 22 residues long. CDR3 sequence reads: CASSPYKDTGQGDRSLNEKLFF. The CDR3 DNA sequence: TGTGCCAGCAGTCCATACAAGGATACGGGACAGGGAGACAGGTCGCTTAATGAAAAACTGTTTTTT. Looking up the rest from reference TRBV2 and TRBJ1-4 gives the full variable domain: EPEVTQTPSHQVTQMGQEVILRCVPISNHLYFYWYRQILGQKVEFLVSFYNNEISEKSEIFDDQFSVERPDGSNFTLKIRSTKLEDSAMYFCASSPYKDTGQGDRSLNEKLFFGSGTQLSVL.

There are a few counts of this clone. The rearrangement joins TRBV5-1 to TRBJ2-5; 8 bases line up with TRBD2. CDR1 is SGHRS and CDR2 is YFSETQ in the germline V gene. The CDR3 totals 15 residues. The junction had 6 bases not matched to a gene; V was cut back by 0 bases and J by 5 bases. The CDR3 DNA reads TGCGCCAGCAGCTTGGGAGCGGGGGATGGGGAGACCCAGTACTTC. As protein: CASSLGAGDGETQYF.

The chain employs TRBV6-1 and TRBJ2-5, with 7 nucleotides matching TRBD1. V lost 6 bases to trimming and J lost 6 bases; unmatched junction nucleotides: 10. The CDR3 consists of 14 residues. The germline V gene has CDR1 MNHNS and CDR2 SASEGT. The DNA of the CDR3 is TGTGCCAGCAGAGCGAGGACAGGCCTCCAGACCCAGTACTTC. Its translation is CASRARTGLQTQYF.

The CDR3 here is CASSLAINEQFF. Written as DNA, the CDR3 is TGTGCCAGCAGCCTAGCTATCAATGAGCAGTTCTTC. V is TRBV11-2 and J is TRBJ2-1; D is possibly TRBD2 (5 bases). V gave up 5 bases and J gave up 6 bases, with 8 bases separating them. Germline CDR1 and CDR2: SGHAT and FQNNGV. CDR3 size: 12 residues. The complete variable domain, with remaining parts taken from reference TRBV11-2 and TRBJ2-1, reads EAGVAQSPRYKIIEKRQSVAFWCNPISGHATLYWYQQILGQGPKLLIQFQNNGVVDDSQLPKDRFSAERLKGVDSTLKIQPAKLEDSAVYLCASSLAINEQFFGPGTRLTVL.

The rearrangement links TRBV7-8 to TRBJ2-3, with D possibly being TRBD1 (6 bases). The V gene's germline CDR1 is SGHVS and CDR2 FQNEAQ. This CDR3 comprises 14 residues. V dropped 0 bases and J dropped 4 bases, with 8 bases sitting between them. DNA of the CDR3: TGTGCCAGCAGCTTAGCGGGGGCGGCAGATACGCAGTATTTT. Residues: CASSLAGAADTQYF. Full variable domain (outside the CDR3, taken from reference TRBV7-8 and TRBJ2-3): GAGVSQSPRYKVAKRGQDVALRCDPISGHVSLFWYQQALGQGPEFLTYFQNEAQLDKSGLPSDRFFAERPEGSVSTLKIQRTQQEDSAVYLCASSLAGAADTQYFGPGTRLTVL.

V usage is TRBV7-2 and J usage is TRBJ2-7, with 11 bases lining up with TRBD2. Trimming removed 1 base from V and 4 bases from J; junction bases left unmatched: 6. Germline loops: CDR1 SGHTA, CDR2 FQGNSA. The CDR3 loop spans 16 amino acids. DNA for the CDR3: TGTGCCAGCAGCTTAGGCAAACTAGCGGGAGCTTACGAGCAGTACTTC. Translation gives CASSLGKLAGAYEQYF.

The rearrangement joins TRBV27 to TRBJ2-3; 8 bases map to TRBD2. Germline V gene lookup returns CDR1 MNHEY and CDR2 SMNVEV (reference sequence). J was trimmed by 4 bases and V by 2 bases; bases with no gene match: 2. This CDR3 is built from 14 residues. The CDR3 DNA sequence: TGTGCCAGCAGTTTAGCACTAGCGGCAGATACGCAGTATTTT. Translating it yields CASSLALAADTQYF.

The J gene is TRBJ2-2, the V gene TRBV5-1, with 7 bases lining up with TRBD2. The CDR3 totals 15 residues. The V gene's germline CDR1 is SGHRS and CDR2 YFSETQ. The V gene end was trimmed by 0 bases and the J gene end by 5 bases; junction bases not matched to a gene: 4. CDR3 sequence (DNA): TGCGCCAGCAGCTTGGGCGGGAGTGGGACCGGGGAGCTGTTTTTT. Residues: CASSLGGSGTGELFF. The variable domain in full, completed from reference TRBV5-1 and TRBJ2-2, reads KAGVTQTPRYLIKTRGQQVTLSCSPISGHRSVSWYQQTPGQGLQFLFEYFSETQRNKGNFPGRFSGRQFSNSRSEMNVSTLELGDSALYLCASSLGGSGTGELFFGEGSRLTVL.

This chain uses TRBV2 with TRBJ2-5; TRBD2 matches 12 bases. There are 17 residues in the CDR3. Germline V gene data show CDR1 as SNHLY and CDR2 as FYNNEI. Trimming cost V 4 bases and J 1 base; bases outside gene matches: 7. CDR3 sequence reads: CASSATGTSGFQETQYF. The CDR3, as DNA: TGTGCCAGCAGTGCCACCGGGACTAGCGGGTTCCAAGAGACCCAGTACTTC.

The rearrangement uses TRBV27 and TRBJ1-3; tentative D call: TRBD1 (5 bases). The CDR3 extends over 14 amino acids. V lost 6 bases, J lost 0 bases, and 9 bases lay in between. CDR1 and CDR2 from the germline V gene are MNHEY and SMNVEV (reference sequence). The DNA of the CDR3 is TGTGCCAGCAGCTCAGGGTACTCTGGAAACACCATATATTTT. Encoded protein: CASSSGYSGNTIYF.

The table lists this clone with a few counts. Other nucleotide sequences in the sample specify the same CDR3. This rearrangement joins TRBV9 to TRBJ1-3, with a tentative D call TRBD1 (5 bases). CDR1 SGDLS and CDR2 YYNGEE come from the germline V gene. V lost 0 bases, J lost 0 bases, and 13 bases lay in between. This CDR3 spans 17 amino acids. The CDR3: CASSVVPTGSSGNTIYF. CDR3 DNA: TGTGCCAGCAGCGTAGTCCCAACAGGCTCCTCTGGAAACACCATATATTTT.

The V gene is TRBV5-1, the J gene TRBJ1-3; D not certain. CDR1 is SGHRS and CDR2 is YFSETQ in the germline V gene. The CDR3 spans 11 residues. Trimming left V 6 bases short and J 4 bases short, with 5 bases between. In DNA, the CDR3 is TGCGCCAGCATGGAGGGAAACACCATATATTTT. Residues: CASMEGNTIYF.

This sequence joins TRBV2 and TRBJ2-5, with D tentatively TRBD2 (5 bases). In germline, CDR1 is SNHLY, CDR2 FYNNEI. With 7 bases removed from V and 5 bases from J, the gap between germline ends came to 20 bases. CDR3 length equals 15 residues. The CDR3, as DNA: TGTGCCAGCACCCCCCCCGGGGTCGGATCGGAGACCCAGTACTTC. Translating gives CASTPPGVGSETQYF.

Only one count was recorded for this clone. This sequence joins TRBV7-2 and TRBJ2-1; 11 positions agree with TRBD2. V was clipped by 3 bases and J by 2 bases; unmatched bases: 6. This CDR3 region has 17 residues. Germline V gene lookup returns CDR1 SGHTA and CDR2 FQGNSA. Here the CDR3 DNA reads TGTGCCAGCAGCTTGAAACTAGCGGGAGTCCCCTACAATGAGCAGTTCTTC. This codes for CASSLKLAGVPYNEQFF.

This clone was observed a single time. The gene calls are TRBV4-1 and TRBJ1-1; D gene ambiguous. CDR1 MGHRA and CDR2 YSYEKL come from the germline V gene. This CDR3 is built from 14 residues. Trimming removed 1 base from V and 8 bases from J, with 14 bases in between. The CDR3 nucleotides are TGCGCCAGCAGCCAAGCCGGTCAGGCCTCAGAAGCTTTCTTT. It yields the protein CASSQAGQASEAFF.

The chain links TRBV11-3 to TRBJ2-7; the match to TRBD2 covers 8 bases. Losses at the gene ends were 3 bases for V and 2 bases for J; bases not matched to a gene: 6. Germline V gene data show CDR1 as SGHNT and CDR2 as YENEEA. The CDR3 totals 15 residues. The CDR3 DNA follows: TGTGCCAGCAGCTTCCTGACGGGAGGGCCCTACGAGCAGTACTTC. This encodes CASSFLTGGPYEQYF.

Comments on this clone: The junction differs from germline at one of its ends, possibly a read error. Other DNA sequences within the sample encode an identical CDR3. The V and J genes are TRBV9 and TRBJ1-2, with D maybe TRBD1 (5 bases). The CDR3 has 13 amino acids. Germline lookup yields CDR1 SGDLS and CDR2 YYNGEE. CDR3 sequence: CASSVTQDYGYTF. CDR3 DNA sequence: TGTGCCAGCAGCGTAACACAGGACTATGGTTACACCTTC.